The source of this T cell receptor beta chain is a study of blood T cell repertoires in COVID-19. On the study more broadly: COVID-19 samples collected from the United States, Italy and Spain covered acute and convalescent phases.

V shed 5 bases, J shed 4 bases, and the junction held 4 bases outside the gene matches. This CDR3 has 15 amino acids. The germline CDR1 and CDR2 sequences are MNHEY and SMNVEV (reference sequence). Some clones are missing from TCRdb's copy, which holds only in-frame ones; the method was immunoSEQ multiplex PCR. This sample yields roughly 200,000 clones, of which 87% are seen a single time; around a fifth belongs to the top ten. The chain is built from TRBV27 and TRBJ2-2; 10 bases map to TRBD1. The TCR comes from a man between 60 and 75 years old with active or convalescent COVID-19. Sequenced material: peripheral blood. CDR3 sequence reads: CASSRQGASTGELFF. DNA of the CDR3: TGTGCCAGCAGTCGACAGGGGGCGAGCACCGGGGAGCTGTTTTTT.